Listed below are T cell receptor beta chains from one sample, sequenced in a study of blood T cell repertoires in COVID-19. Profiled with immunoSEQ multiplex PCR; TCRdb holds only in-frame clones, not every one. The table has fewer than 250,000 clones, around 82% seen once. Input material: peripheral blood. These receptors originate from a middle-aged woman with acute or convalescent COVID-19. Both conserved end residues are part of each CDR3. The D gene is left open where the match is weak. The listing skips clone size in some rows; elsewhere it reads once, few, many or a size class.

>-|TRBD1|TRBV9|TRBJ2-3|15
TGTGCCAGCAGCGGATGGACAGGGGGCGGAGATACGCAGTATTTT
CASSGWTGGGDTQYF
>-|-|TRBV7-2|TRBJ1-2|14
TGTGCCAGCAGCCTAGACGCAGGGGTCTATGGCTACACCTTC
CASSLDAGVYGYTF
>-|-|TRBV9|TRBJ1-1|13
TGTGCCAGCAGCCCGGGAACAAGGGTTGAAGCTTTCTTT
CASSPGTRVEAFF
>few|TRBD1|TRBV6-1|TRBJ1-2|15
TGTGCCAGCAGTGAAGCGTACAGGGGTGCCTATGGCTACACCTTC
CASSEAYRGAYGYTF
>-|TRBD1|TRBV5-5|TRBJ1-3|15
TGTGCCAGCAGCTTGCCGGGACAGGGGCGAAACACCATATATTTT
CASSLPGQGRNTIYF
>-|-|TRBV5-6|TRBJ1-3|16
TGTGCCAGCAGCTCCACAGGCCCAAGCAGGGGTGACACCATATATTTT
CASSSTGPSRGDTIYF
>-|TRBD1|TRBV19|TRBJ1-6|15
TGTGCCAGTAGTATTGGACAGGGGGCGAATTCACCCCTCCACTTT
CASSIGQGANSPLHF
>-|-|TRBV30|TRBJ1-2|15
TGTGCCTGGAGTAGAGGAGGGATTAGTAACTATGGCTACACCTTC
CAWSRGGISNYGYTF
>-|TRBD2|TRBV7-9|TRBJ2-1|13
TGTGCCAGCCTAGCGGTTTCCTACAATGAGCAGTTCTTC
CASLAVSYNEQFF
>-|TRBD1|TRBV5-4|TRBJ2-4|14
TGTGCCAGCAGCTTCCCCCAGGGGGAAGACATTCAGTACTTC
CASSFPQGEDIQYF
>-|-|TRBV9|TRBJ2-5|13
TGTGCCAGCAGCCCCTCGAGCAGAGGGATCCAGTACTTC
CASSPSSRGIQYF
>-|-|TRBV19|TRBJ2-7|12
TGTGCCAGTAGCAGGTCCGCCTACGAGCAGTACTTC
CASSRSAYEQYF
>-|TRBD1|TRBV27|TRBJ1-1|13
TGTGCCAGCTTCCCAGGGACAGGCGGTGAAGCTTTCTTT
CASFPGTGGEAFF
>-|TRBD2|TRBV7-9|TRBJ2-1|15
TGTGCCAGCAGCTTAGGTTCGGGAGGAGTCAATGAGCAGTTCTTC
CASSLGSGGVNEQFF
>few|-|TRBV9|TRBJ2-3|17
TGTGCCAGCAGCGTTCGTGGTCGGAGCGGGTATGCAGATACGCAGTATTTT
CASSVRGRSGYADTQYF
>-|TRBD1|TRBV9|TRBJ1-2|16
TGTGCCAGCAGCTCACCCCACAGGGGGACTGTCTATGGCTACACCTTC
CASSSPHRGTVYGYTF
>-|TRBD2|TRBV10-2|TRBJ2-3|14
TGCGCCAGCAGTAATAGCGGGGGGGCAGATACGCAGTATTTT
CASSNSGGADTQYF
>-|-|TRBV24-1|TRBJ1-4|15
TGTGCCACCAGTGATTCGAGAACAACTAATGAAAAACTGTTTTTT
CATSDSRTTNEKLFF
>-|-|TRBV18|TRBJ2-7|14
TGTGCCAGCTCACCCGACAGGTCCTCCTACGAGCAGTACTTC
CASSPDRSSYEQYF
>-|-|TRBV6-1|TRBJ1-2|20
TGTGCCAGCAGTGAATTTGGGGTGTCGAACAGGACAGCAAAGTTTTATGGCTACACCTTC
CASSEFGVSNRTAKFYGYTF
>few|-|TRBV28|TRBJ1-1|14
TGTGCCAGCAGTTTTCCGACAGGGAACACTGAAGCTTTCTTT
CASSFPTGNTEAFF
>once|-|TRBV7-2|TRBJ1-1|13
TGTGCCAGCAGCTTAGTCAGGAACACTGAAGCTTTCTTT
CASSLVRNTEAFF
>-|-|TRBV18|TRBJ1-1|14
TGTGCCAGCTCACCGCGGGACGTTTTCACTGAAGCTTTCTTT
CASSPRDVFTEAFF
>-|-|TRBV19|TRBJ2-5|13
TGTGCCAGTAGCGGACAACGACAAGAGACCCAGTACTTC
CASSGQRQETQYF
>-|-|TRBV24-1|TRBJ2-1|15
TGTGCCACCAGTGACGCGGACATCCCGAGCAATGAGCAGTTCTTC
CATSDADIPSNEQFF
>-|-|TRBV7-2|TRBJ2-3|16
TGTGCCAGCAGCCCCAGCGGGTCATCCTCAGCAGATACGCAGTATTTT
CASSPSGSSSADTQYF
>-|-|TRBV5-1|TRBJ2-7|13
TGCGCCAGCAGCTTGGCCAGCGGCTACGAGCAGTACTTC
CASSLASGYEQYF
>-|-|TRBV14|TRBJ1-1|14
TGTGCCAGCAGCCACAGGCGAGTGAACACTGAAGCTTTCTTT
CASSHRRVNTEAFF